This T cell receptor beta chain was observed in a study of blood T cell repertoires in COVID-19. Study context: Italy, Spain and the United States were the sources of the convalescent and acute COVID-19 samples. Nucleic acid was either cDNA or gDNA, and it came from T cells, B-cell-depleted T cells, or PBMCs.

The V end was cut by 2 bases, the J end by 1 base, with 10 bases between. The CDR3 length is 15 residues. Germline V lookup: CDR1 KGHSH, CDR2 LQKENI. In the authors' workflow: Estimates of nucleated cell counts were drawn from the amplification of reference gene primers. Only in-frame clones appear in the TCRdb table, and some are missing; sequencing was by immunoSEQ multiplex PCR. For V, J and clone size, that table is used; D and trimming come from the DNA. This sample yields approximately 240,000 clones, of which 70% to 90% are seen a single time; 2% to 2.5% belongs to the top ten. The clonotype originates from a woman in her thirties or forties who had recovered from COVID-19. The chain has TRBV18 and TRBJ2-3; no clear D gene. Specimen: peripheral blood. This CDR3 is CASSPTLDRTDTQYF. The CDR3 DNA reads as TGTGCCAGCTCACCAACGCTAGATCGCACAGATACGCAGTATTTT.